This TCR beta chain was profiled in a study of cytomegalovirus exposure and HLA in healthy donors. The PCR was carried out with 60 Vbeta primers and 13 Jbeta primers. Only in-frame clones appear in the TCRdb table, and some are missing; sequencing was by immunoSEQ multiplex PCR. Of about 110,000 clones in the sample, just under 70% were seen once. CDR3 length equals 12 residues. V was clipped by 4 bases and J by 5 bases, with 9 bases between them. Germline CDR1 is SGHAT and CDR2 is FQDESV (reference sequence). As concerns this clone: Its cognate antigen is unknown.

Study findings and constraints: TCR beta chain V- and J-gene trimming was linked, in a later analysis, to a missense variant in DCLRE1C.

The J gene is TRBJ2-7, the V gene TRBV11-1, with D perhaps TRBD1 (6 bases). The sequence was obtained from a woman between 65 and 79 years old in good health and CMV-seropositive. Sequencing was done on a sample of PBMCs. CDR3 sequence: CASSSQGNEQYF. The DNA for the CDR3 is TGTGCCAGCAGCTCCCAGGGGAACGAGCAGTACTTC. Together with reference TRBV11-1 and TRBJ2-7, the CDR3 gives the full variable domain: EAEVAQSPRYKITEKSQAVAFWCDPISGHATLYWYRQILGQGPELLVQFQDESVVDDSQLPKDRFSAERLKGVDSTLKIQPAELGDSAMYLCASSSQGNEQYFGPGTRLTVT.